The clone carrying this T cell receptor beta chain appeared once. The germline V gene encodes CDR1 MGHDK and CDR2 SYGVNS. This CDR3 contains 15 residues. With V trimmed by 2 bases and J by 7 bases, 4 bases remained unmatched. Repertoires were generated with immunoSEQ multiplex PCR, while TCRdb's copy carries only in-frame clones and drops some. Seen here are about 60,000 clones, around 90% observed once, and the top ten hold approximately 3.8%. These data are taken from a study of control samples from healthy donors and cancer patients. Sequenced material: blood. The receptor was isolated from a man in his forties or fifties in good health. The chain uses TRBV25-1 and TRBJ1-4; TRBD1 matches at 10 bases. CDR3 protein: CASSERDRGGEKLFF. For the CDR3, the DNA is TGTGCCAGCAGTGAAAGGGACAGGGGAGGTGAAAAACTGTTTTTT.